Sequencing of this TCR beta chain was carried out in a study of cytomegalovirus exposure and HLA in healthy donors. Study-wide findings and caveats: The authors confirmed in vitro that a few CMV-associated chains were specific for CMV antigens.

The donors were part of the roughly 120-subject validation cohort, which stood apart from the approximately 630-subject first cohort. Of note for this clone: Its antigen is currently unknown.

The V gene's germline CDR1 is SGHVS and CDR2 FNYEAQ. The CDR3 is 17 amino acids. V trimming: 2 bases; J trimming: 1 base; junction bases outside the gene matches: 9. Sequenced by immunoSEQ multiplex PCR; TCRdb stores in-frame clones only, minus some. The sample shows about 160,000 clones, roughly 83% of them seen only once. The genes are TRBV7-6 and TRBJ2-3, with 7 bases identical to TRBD2. This TCR came from a man aged 30 to 39 in good health and CMV-seropositive. What was sequenced was PBMCs. In nucleotides, the CDR3 is TGTGCCAGCAGCTTATCCTATGTGGCGGGAGGCACAGATACGCAGTATTTT. It yields the protein CASSLSYVAGGTDTQYF.